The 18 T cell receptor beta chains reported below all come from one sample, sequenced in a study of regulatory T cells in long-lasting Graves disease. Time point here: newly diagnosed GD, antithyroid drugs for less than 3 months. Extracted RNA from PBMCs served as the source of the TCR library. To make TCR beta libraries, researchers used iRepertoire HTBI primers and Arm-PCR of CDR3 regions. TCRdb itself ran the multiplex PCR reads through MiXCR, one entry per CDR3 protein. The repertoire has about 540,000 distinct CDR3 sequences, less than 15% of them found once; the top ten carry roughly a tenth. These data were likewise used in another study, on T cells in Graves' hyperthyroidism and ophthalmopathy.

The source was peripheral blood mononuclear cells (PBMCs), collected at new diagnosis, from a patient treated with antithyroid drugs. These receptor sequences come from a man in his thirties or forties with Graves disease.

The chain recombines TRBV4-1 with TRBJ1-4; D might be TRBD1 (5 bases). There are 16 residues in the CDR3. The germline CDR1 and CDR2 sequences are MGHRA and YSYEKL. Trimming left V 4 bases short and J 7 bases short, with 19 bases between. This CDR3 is CASSPNPQQAGEKLFF. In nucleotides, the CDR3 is TGCGCCAGCAGCCCAAACCCCCAACAGGCGGGTGAAAAACTGTTTTTT.

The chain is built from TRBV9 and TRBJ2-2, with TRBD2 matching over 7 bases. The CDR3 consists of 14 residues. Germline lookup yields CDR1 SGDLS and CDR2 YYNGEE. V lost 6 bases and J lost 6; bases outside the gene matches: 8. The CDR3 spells CASTEAGWAGELFF. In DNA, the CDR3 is TGTGCCAGCACCGAAGCGGGGTGGGCCGGGGAGCTGTTTTTT.

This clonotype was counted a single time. In DNA, the CDR3 is TGTGCCAGCAGCTCCTCTCCTTCCCTCGGCTACACCTTC. This gives the protein CASSSSPSLGYTF. This sequence joins TRBV5-6 and TRBJ1-2; D gene uncertain. Germline CDR1 reads SGHDT; CDR2 reads YYEEEE. Trimming pared 3 bases from V and 8 bases from J, leaving 14 bases between. The CDR3 contains 13 residues. The whole variable domain, remainder taken from reference TRBV5-6 and TRBJ1-2, is DAGVTQSPTHLIKTRGQQVTLRCSPKSGHDTVSWYQQALGQGPQFIFQYYEEEERQRGNFPDRFSGHQFPNYSSELNVNALLLGDSALYLCASSSSPSLGYTFGSGTRLTVV.

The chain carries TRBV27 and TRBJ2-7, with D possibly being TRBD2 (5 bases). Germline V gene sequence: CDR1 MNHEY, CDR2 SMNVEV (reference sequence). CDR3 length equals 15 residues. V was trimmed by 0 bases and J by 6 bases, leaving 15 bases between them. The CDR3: CASSLSSEMRVEQYF. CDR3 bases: TGTGCCAGCAGTTTATCAAGCGAAATGAGGGTCGAGCAGTACTTC.

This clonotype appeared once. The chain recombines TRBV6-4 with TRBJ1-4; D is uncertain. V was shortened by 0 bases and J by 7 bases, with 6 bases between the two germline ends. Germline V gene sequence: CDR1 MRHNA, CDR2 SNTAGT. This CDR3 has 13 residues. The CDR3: CASSDSRGEKLFF. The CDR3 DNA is TGTGCCAGCAGTGACTCCCGAGGTGAAAAACTGTTTTTT.

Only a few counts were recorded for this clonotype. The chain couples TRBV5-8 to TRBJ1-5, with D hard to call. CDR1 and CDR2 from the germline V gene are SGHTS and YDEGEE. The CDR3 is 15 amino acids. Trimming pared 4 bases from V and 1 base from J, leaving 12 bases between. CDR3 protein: CASSQTPGSNQPQHF. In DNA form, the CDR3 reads TGTGCCAGCAGCCAGACCCCCGGGAGCAATCAGCCCCAGCATTTT.

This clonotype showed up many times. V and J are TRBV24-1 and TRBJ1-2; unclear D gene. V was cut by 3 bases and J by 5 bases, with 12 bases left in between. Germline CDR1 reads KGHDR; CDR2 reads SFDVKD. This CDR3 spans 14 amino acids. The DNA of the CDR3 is TGTGCCACCAGTGATCCACGAAATCTTTATGGCTACACCTTC. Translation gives CATSDPRNLYGYTF.

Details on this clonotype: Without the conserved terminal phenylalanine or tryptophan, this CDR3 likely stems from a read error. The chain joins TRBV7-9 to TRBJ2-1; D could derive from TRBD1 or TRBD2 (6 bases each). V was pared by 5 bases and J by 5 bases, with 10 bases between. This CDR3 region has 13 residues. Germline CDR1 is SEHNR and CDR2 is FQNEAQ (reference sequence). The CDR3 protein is CASSVGGHNEQFS. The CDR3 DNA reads TGTGCCAGCAGCGTAGGGGGGCACAATGAGCAGTTCTCC.

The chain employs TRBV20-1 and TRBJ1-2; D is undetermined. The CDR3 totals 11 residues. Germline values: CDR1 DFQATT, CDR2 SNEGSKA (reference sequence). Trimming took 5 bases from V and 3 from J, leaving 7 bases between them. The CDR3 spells CSAPEDYGYTF. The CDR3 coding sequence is TGCAGTGCTCCGGAGGACTATGGCTACACCTTC.

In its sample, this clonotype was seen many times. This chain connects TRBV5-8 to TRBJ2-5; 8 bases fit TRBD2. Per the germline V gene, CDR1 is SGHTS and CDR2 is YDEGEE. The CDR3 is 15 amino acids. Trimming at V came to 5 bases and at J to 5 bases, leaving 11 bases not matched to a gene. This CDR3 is CASRSYGRAVETQYF. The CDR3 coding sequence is TGTGCCAGCAGATCCTACGGGAGGGCCGTGGAGACCCAGTACTTC.

CDR3 DNA sequence: TGCAGTGCTAGACAAGGGCGGAGTTACAATGAGCAGTTCTTC. It translates to CSARQGRSYNEQFF. The chain combines TRBV20-1 with TRBJ2-1; the D is unclear. The germline V gene has CDR1 DFQATT and CDR2 SNEGSKA (reference sequence). The CDR3 is 14 residues long. V lost 2 bases and J 4 bases, leaving 12 bases between the germline ends.

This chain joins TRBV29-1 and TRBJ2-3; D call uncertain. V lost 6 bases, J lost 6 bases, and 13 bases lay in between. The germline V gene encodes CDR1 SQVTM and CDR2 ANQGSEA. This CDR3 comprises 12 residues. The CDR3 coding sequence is TGCAGCGTGTTCGTAGGTTCGGATACGCAGTATTTT. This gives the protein CSVFVGSDTQYF.

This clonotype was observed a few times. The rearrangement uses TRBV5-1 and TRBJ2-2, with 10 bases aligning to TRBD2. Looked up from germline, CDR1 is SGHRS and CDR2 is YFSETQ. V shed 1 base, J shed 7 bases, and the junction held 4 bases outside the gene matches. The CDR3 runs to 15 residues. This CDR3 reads CASSLRTSGDGELFF. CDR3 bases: TGCGCCAGCAGCTTGCGCACTAGCGGGGACGGGGAGCTGTTTTTT.

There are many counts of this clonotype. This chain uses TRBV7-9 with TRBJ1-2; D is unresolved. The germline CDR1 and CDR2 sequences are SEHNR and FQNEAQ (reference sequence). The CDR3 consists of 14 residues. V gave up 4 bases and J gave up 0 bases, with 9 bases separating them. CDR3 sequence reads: CASSYSEANYGYTF. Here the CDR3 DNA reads TGTGCCAGCAGCTACAGTGAAGCTAACTATGGCTACACCTTC.

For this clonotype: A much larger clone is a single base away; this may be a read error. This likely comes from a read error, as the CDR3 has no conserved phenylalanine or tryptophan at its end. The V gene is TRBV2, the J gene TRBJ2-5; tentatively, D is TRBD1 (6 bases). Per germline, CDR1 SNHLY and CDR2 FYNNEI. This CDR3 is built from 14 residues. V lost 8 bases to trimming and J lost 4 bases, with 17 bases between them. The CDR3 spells CASRKGGRGETQYL. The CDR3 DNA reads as TGTGCCAGCCGAAAGGGTGGCAGGGGAGAGACCCAGTACCTC.

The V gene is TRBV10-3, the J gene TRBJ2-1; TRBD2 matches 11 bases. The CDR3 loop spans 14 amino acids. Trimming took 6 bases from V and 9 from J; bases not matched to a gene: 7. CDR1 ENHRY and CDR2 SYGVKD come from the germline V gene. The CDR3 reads CAIRDLAGGREQFF. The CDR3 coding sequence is TGTGCCATCAGAGATCTAGCGGGAGGACGTGAGCAGTTCTTC.

In nucleotides, the CDR3 is TGTGCCAGCAGCTTCGACTTCTACAATGAGCAGTTCTTC. Its protein product is CASSFDFYNEQFF. V gene TRBV7-2 combines with J gene TRBJ2-1; D unclear. This CDR3 comprises 13 residues. V shed 3 bases and J shed 3 bases, with 6 bases lying between them. Germline lookup yields CDR1 SGHTA and CDR2 FQGNSA.

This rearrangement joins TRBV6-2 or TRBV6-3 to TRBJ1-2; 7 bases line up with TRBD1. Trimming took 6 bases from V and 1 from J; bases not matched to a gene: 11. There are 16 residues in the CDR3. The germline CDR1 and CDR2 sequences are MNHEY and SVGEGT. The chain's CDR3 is CASSIIRDSINYGYTF. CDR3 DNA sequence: TGTGCCAGCAGCATCATCCGGGACAGCATTAACTATGGCTACACCTTC.